The clone carrying this T cell receptor beta chain ranks as medium-sized in terms of frequency. Its antigen is undetermined. The germline CDR1 and CDR2 sequences are MNHEY and SVGAGI. The CDR3 consists of 14 residues. Each sample's input was roughly 250 ng genomic DNA, some 34,000 genome equivalents. This entry belongs to a study of T cell clusters in autoimmune cytopenias. Notes on the study in general: Physiological T cell clusters of healthy donors were apparently absent in primary autoimmune cytopenia patients. TRB repertoire shifts in secondary cytopenia and chronic lymphocytic leukemia mostly reflected lymphoma, not autoimmunity. Healthy donors had approximately 3.3-fold more exclusive TRB clusters than active autoimmune hepatitis patients.

Multiplex touch-down PCR amplified TRB using TRB-A and TRB-B pools in one tube. From the multiplex PCR reads, TCRdb lists one entry per CDR3 protein and no DNA. Its clone listing holds thousands of distinct CDR3 sequences. V gene TRBV6-5 combines with J gene TRBJ2-5; lacking DNA, the TRBD1 call made by TCRdb goes unchecked. Sequenced: peripheral blood. The TCR was taken from a human donor with an autoimmune cytopenia or autoimmune hepatitis (not recorded which). CDR3: CASSYMGAAETQYF.